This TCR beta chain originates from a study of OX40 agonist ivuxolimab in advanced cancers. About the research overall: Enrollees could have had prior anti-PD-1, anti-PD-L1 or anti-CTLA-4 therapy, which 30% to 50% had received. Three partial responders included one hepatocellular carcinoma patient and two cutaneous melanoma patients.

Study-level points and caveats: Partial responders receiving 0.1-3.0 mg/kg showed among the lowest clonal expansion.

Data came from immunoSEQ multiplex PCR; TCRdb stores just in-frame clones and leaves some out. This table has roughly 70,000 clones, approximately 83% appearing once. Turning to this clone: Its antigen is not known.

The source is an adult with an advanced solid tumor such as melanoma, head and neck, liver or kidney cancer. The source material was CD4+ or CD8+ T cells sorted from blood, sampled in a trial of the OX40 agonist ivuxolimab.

CDR3 amino acids: CASSLRDRDTGELFF. CDR3 sequence (DNA): TGTGCCAGCAGCCTGCGGGACAGGGACACCGGGGAGCTGTTTTTT. The chain links TRBV11-3 to TRBJ2-2, with 9 bases matching TRBD1. After removal of 5 bases from V and 3 bases from J, the junction contained 4 bases not matched to a gene. The CDR3 spans 15 residues. The germline V gene encodes CDR1 SGHNT and CDR2 YENEEA.